This T cell receptor (beta chain) was captured by sequencing in a study of neoadjuvant anti-PD-1 for oral cavity cancer. For the study at large: Nivolumab at 3 mg/kg was mostly given biweekly, three to four doses, pre-surgery. Non-progressing patients received a fourth nivolumab dose near day 43, then surgery on days 50-56.

J lost 6 bases, V lost 0 bases, and 7 bases had no gene match. The CDR3 length is 17 residues. Germline CDR1 SGHRS, CDR2 YFSETQ. Measured with immunoSEQ multiplex PCR; TCRdb has only the in-frame clones, and not every one. The table lists around 15,000 clones, 67% of them singletons, with 2.5% in the top ten. On this clone: Antigen specificity is unknown.

Broader study findings: Treg/Th17 ratio rose with pretreatment blood and fell with post-treatment tumor TCRbeta clonality.

The receptor was derived from a person aged 40 to 85 with oral cavity squamous cell carcinoma. J is TRBJ2-1 and V is TRBV5-1; 12 positions agree with TRBD2. The material sequenced was PBMCs, taken before nivolumab (anti-PD-1) treatment. CDR3 nucleotide sequence: TGCGCCAGCAGCTTGGGCGCTAGCGGGAGGGTGGGCAATGAGCAGTTCTTC. As protein: CASSLGASGRVGNEQFF.